One sample yielded the 23 T cell receptor beta chains listed below, sequenced in a study of radiotherapy plus CTLA-4 blockade in lung cancer. Profiled with immunoSEQ multiplex PCR; TCRdb holds only in-frame clones, not every one. The data contain 45,000 to 75,000 clones, 70% to 80% of them singletons. The starting material was peripheral blood, obtained from a patient treated with radiotherapy plus ipilimumab. These receptors were collected from a human donor with non-small cell lung cancer who had a partial response to radiotherapy plus ipilimumab.

This rearrangement joins TRBV28 to TRBJ2-1; the match to TRBD1 covers 7 bases. The ends lost 6 bases at V and 4 bases at J; junction bases unmatched: 0. This CDR3 comprises 12 residues. Germline-derived CDR1 and CDR2 are MDHEN and SYDVKM. As DNA, the CDR3 is TGTGCCAGCAGGGACAGGTACAATGAGCAGTTCTTC. Translation gives CASRDRYNEQFF. Looking up the rest from reference TRBV28 and TRBJ2-1 gives the full variable domain: DVKVTQSSRYLVKRTGEKVFLECVQDMDHENMFWYRQDPGLGLRLIYFSYDVKMKEKGDIPEGYSVSREKKERFSLILESASTNQTSMYLCASRDRYNEQFFGPGTRLTVL.

The chain recombines TRBV5-6 with TRBJ2-2, with D perhaps matching TRBD2 (5 bases). V lost 0 bases, J lost 5 bases, and 5 bases lay in between. The CDR3 loop spans 13 amino acids. Germline V lookup: CDR1 SGHDT, CDR2 YYEEEE. The CDR3 nucleotides are TGTGCCAGCAGCTTGGCGGGGACCGGGGAGCTGTTTTTT. Encoded protein: CASSLAGTGELFF.

The chain couples TRBV6-5 to TRBJ1-1; TRBD1 is a possible D gene (6 bases). Germline CDR1 MNHEY, CDR2 SVGAGI. The germline V and J ends were trimmed by 6 bases and 11 bases, with 25 bases remaining between them. The CDR3 contains 15 residues. In DNA form, the CDR3 reads TGTGCCAGCAGCCTTCGGACAGCCGGGACGGCAAGCGCTTTCTTT. Translation: CASSLRTAGTASAFF.

The gene calls are TRBV9 and TRBJ2-1, with 9 bases lining up with TRBD1. After removal of 3 bases from V and 4 bases from J, the junction contained 5 bases not matched to a gene. CDR3 length: 15 residues. CDR1 is SGDLS, CDR2 YYNGEE, per germline. The CDR3 here is CASSATGTGYNEQFF. The CDR3 coding sequence is TGTGCCAGCAGCGCCACGGGGACAGGGTACAATGAGCAGTTCTTC.

The chain links TRBV18 to TRBJ1-2, with D perhaps TRBD1 (6 bases). The CDR3 is 14 amino acids. Trimming stripped 5 bases from V and 6 bases from J, with 16 bases between. The germline V gene has CDR1 KGHSH and CDR2 LQKENI. The DNA for the CDR3 is TGTGCCAGCTCAGAACTAGGACAGCTAGATGGCTACACCTTC. Translated: CASSELGQLDGYTF.

The chain employs TRBV6-5 and TRBJ1-1; possibly TRBD1 for D (6 bases). The CDR3 contains 13 residues. Germline CDR1 and CDR2: MNHEY and SVGAGI. Trimming pared 8 bases from V and 5 bases from J, leaving 15 bases between. CDR3 DNA: TGTGCCAGCGCTTTTTCCCAGGGGACTGAAGCTTTCTTT. It encodes CASAFSQGTEAFF.

This chain uses TRBV7-3 with TRBJ2-2; D uncertain. V dropped 3 bases and J dropped 1 base, with 9 bases sitting between them. The CDR3 is 15 amino acids. Germline-derived CDR1 and CDR2 are SGHTA and FQGTGA. The CDR3 nucleotides are TGTGCCAGCAGCTTGAACAGTGAGAACACCGGGGAGCTGTTTTTT. Its protein is CASSLNSENTGELFF.

This clone came up a few times. This chain connects TRBV6-6 to TRBJ2-7; maybe TRBD2 (6 bases). CDR1 and CDR2 from the germline V gene are MNHNY and SVGAGI (reference sequence). The V end was cut by 7 bases, the J end by 3 bases, with 7 bases between. The length of the CDR3 is 11 residues. CDR3 residues: CASTGGYEQYF. DNA for the CDR3: TGTGCCAGCACCGGGGGCTACGAGCAGTACTTC.

The V gene is TRBV19, the J gene TRBJ1-4, with D perhaps TRBD1 (6 bases). This CDR3 spans 13 amino acids. V lost 10 bases, J lost 2 bases, and 11 bases lay in between. Germline CDR1 reads LNHDA; CDR2 reads SQIVND (reference sequence). The CDR3 region is CATRDTTNEKLFF. CDR3 coding DNA: TGTGCCACTCGGGACACTACTAATGAAAAACTGTTTTTT.

A few counts support this clone. The chain employs TRBV2 and TRBJ1-1; TRBD1 might be the D (6 bases). The CDR3 is 13 amino acids. CDR1 SNHLY and CDR2 FYNNEI come from the germline V gene. V lost 6 bases and J lost 1, with 9 bases in between. The DNA for the CDR3 is TGTGCCAGCAGGGAACAGGGGAACACTGAAGCTTTCTTT. It is translated as CASREQGNTEAFF.

This chain joins TRBV6-6 and TRBJ1-2, with TRBD1 matching 8 bases. Looked up from germline, CDR1 is MNHNY and CDR2 is SVGAGI (reference sequence). The CDR3 covers 16 residues. With 0 bases clipped from V and 4 bases from J, the junction kept 7 bases outside the gene matches. The CDR3 bases are TGTGCCAGCAGTTACTCCGGACAGGGAATCCCCTATGGCTACACCTTC. This translates into CASSYSGQGIPYGYTF.

This chain joins TRBV7-9 and TRBJ1-5, with D maybe TRBD1 (5 bases). CDR3 size: 14 residues. Trimming shortened V by 7 bases and J by 4 bases, and 14 bases separated the two germline ends. Germline CDR1 is SEHNR and CDR2 is FQNEAQ (reference sequence). The CDR3 coding sequence is TGTGCCAGCATCGGTCAGGACACTAATCAGCCCCAGCATTTT. This translates into CASIGQDTNQPQHF.

The chain couples TRBV5-6 to TRBJ1-4; tentative D call: TRBD1 (6 bases). The CDR3 is made up of 15 amino acids. With 1 base removed from V and 6 bases from J, the gap between germline ends came to 13 bases. Germline CDR1 is SGHDT and CDR2 is YYEEEE. CDR3 in DNA: TGTGCCAGCAGCTTGTCGCAGGGGTTAGATGAAAAACTGTTTTTT. Its protein is CASSLSQGLDEKLFF.

This clone was observed a few times. The chain is built from TRBV29-1 and TRBJ2-7; tentative D call: TRBD1 (6 bases). Trimming took 2 bases from V and 3 from J, leaving 17 bases between them. Germline CDR1 SQVTM, CDR2 ANQGSEA. CDR3 length: 15 residues. The CDR3 loop reads CSVENTQQGFYEQYF. In DNA form, the CDR3 reads TGCAGCGTTGAAAACACCCAACAGGGATTCTACGAGCAGTACTTC.

The chain has TRBV7-7 and TRBJ2-5; 16 bases line up with TRBD2. V trimming: 5 bases; J trimming: 1 base; junction bases outside the gene matches: 7. The V gene's germline CDR1 is SSHAT and CDR2 FNYEAQ (reference sequence). The CDR3 runs 18 residues. The CDR3 loop reads CASSPSGTSGGGQETQYF. The CDR3 nucleotides are TGTGCCAGCAGCCCGTCCGGGACTAGCGGGGGGGGCCAAGAGACCCAGTACTTC.

DNA for the CDR3: TGTGCCAGCAGCCAAGATTCATTTCTCGGGGGACAGGGGTTTACTGGGGCCAACGTCCTGACTTTC. Translated, it gives CASSQDSFLGGQGFTGANVLTF. This chain connects TRBV14 to TRBJ2-6, with 10 bases aligning to TRBD1. Germline values: CDR1 SGHDN, CDR2 FVKESK. This CDR3 has 22 residues. The junction had 16 bases not matched to a gene; V was cut back by 0 bases and J by 2 bases.

V is TRBV6-1 and J is TRBJ2-7, with a possible D match to TRBD2 (5 bases). This CDR3 has 12 residues. V was trimmed by 1 base and J by 9 bases, leaving 10 bases between them. Looked up from germline, CDR1 is MNHNS and CDR2 is SASEGT. CDR3 in DNA: TGTGCCAGCAGTGAAGGAGGGTGGGGGCAGTACTTC. It is translated as CASSEGGWGQYF.

In the case of this clone: Compared with germline, one end of the junction differs, possibly owing to a read error. This chain connects TRBV9 to TRBJ2-6; D remains unclear. Germline V lookup: CDR1 SGDLS, CDR2 YYNGEE. The CDR3 totals 16 residues. CDR3 region: CASSVEFDSGSNVLTF. CDR3 sequence (DNA): TGTGCCAGCAGCGTAGAGTTTGACTCTGGGTCCAACGTCCTGACTTTC.

In this sample, this clone turned up a few times. The V call is TRBV2, the J call TRBJ1-1; 8 bases map to TRBD1. This CDR3 is built from 15 residues. Unmatched junction bases numbered 8, after V lost 6 bases and J lost 2 bases. Germline V gives CDR1 SNHLY, CDR2 FYNNEI. This CDR3 is CASRGDTGGNTEAFF. The CDR3 DNA reads TGTGCCAGCAGGGGGGATACAGGGGGTAACACTGAAGCTTTCTTT. Combining the CDR3 with reference TRBV2 and TRBJ1-1 gives the whole variable domain EPEVTQTPSHQVTQMGQEVILRCVPISNHLYFYWYRQILGQKVEFLVSFYNNEISEKSEIFDDQFSVERPDGSNFTLKIRSTKLEDSAMYFCASRGDTGGNTEAFFGQGTRLTVV.

This clone appeared a single time. The V gene is TRBV30, the J gene TRBJ2-7; possibly TRBD2 for D (7 bases). V was shortened by 7 bases and J by 6 bases, with 16 bases between the two germline ends. The V gene's germline CDR1 is GTSNPN and CDR2 SVGIG (reference sequence). This CDR3 comprises 12 residues. CDR3: CALLTGGGEQYF. The CDR3 coding sequence is TGTGCCTTATTGACAGGCGGGGGCGAGCAGTACTTC.

The rearrangement uses TRBV12-2 and TRBJ2-2; the table's D call TRBD1 went unverified against the DNA. TRBV12-2 counts as a pseudogene. CDR3 length: 12 amino acids. For the CDR3, the DNA is TGTGCATCCACAGGGAACACCGGGGAGCTGTTTTTT. It is translated as CASTGNTGELFF.

J is TRBJ2-1 and V is TRBV9, with TRBD2 matching over 9 bases. V was pared by 3 bases and J by 1 base, with 2 bases of the junction left unmatched. The CDR3 has 15 amino acids. Per germline, CDR1 SGDLS and CDR2 YYNGEE. The CDR3 spells CASSGSGGSYNEQFF. CDR3 coding DNA: TGTGCCAGCAGCGGTAGCGGGGGTTCCTACAATGAGCAGTTCTTC.

This chain connects TRBV5-1 to TRBJ2-7; possibly TRBD1 for D (5 bases). This CDR3 comprises 17 residues. Between the trimmed V and J ends, which lost 0 bases and 0 bases, there was a span of 16 bases. CDR1 and CDR2 from the germline V gene are SGHRS and YFSETQ. The CDR3 coding sequence is TGCGCCAGCAGCTTGGAAAGTTCTCCTAGGGGCTCCTACGAGCAGTACTTC. It encodes CASSLESSPRGSYEQYF.